This paragraph covers one T cell receptor beta chain sequence. Documented time point: baseline, week 1 (first vaccination visit). Specified treatment: pre-vaccination baseline after standard-of-care therapy. These data belong to a study of a mutant IDH1 vaccine in newly diagnosed glioma. Repertoires were generated with immunoSEQ multiplex PCR, while TCRdb's copy carries only in-frame clones and drops some. The sample lists 98,000 or so clones, about 90% occurring once. CDR1 is WNHNN, CDR2 SYGVQD, per germline (reference sequence). Trimming removed 10 bases from V and 3 bases from J; junction bases left unmatched: 4. The CDR3 is 14 residues long.

Sequencing used PBMCs, obtained from a glioma patient treated with radiotherapy, temozolomide or both. The chain couples TRBV10-1 to TRBJ1-5; TRBD1 aligns across 12 bases. The origin of this receptor is a woman in her forties or fifties with glioma. DNA of the CDR3: TGCGCCATGGGACAGGGGGCTTTCAATCAGCCCCAGCATTTT. Translated, it gives CAMGQGAFNQPQHF.